The 24 T cell receptor beta chains below all came from one sample that was sequenced in a study of T cells after yellow fever vaccination. MiXCR, run by TCRdb on the 5' RACE reads, gives a single entry per CDR3 protein. This sample has roughly 30,000 distinct CDR3 sequences, with more than 9% found just once. The starting material was PBMCs, either bulk or a sorted T-cell subset (CD4+, CD8+, memory, or dextramer-sorted; not recorded which), obtained around 16 days after the first yellow fever vaccination. These receptors originate from a man between 18 and 35 years old who received the YFV17D yellow fever vaccine.

There are many counts of this clonotype. The chain combines TRBV6-2 or TRBV6-3 with TRBJ2-3; D might be TRBD1 or TRBD2, each matching 5 bases. The CDR3 extends over 20 amino acids. Trimming pared 2 bases from V and 0 bases from J, leaving 24 bases between. Germline V gene lookup returns CDR1 MNHEY and CDR2 SVGEGT. The CDR3 loop reads CASSYRPPQGGSVSTDTQYF. The CDR3 nucleotides are TGTGCCAGCAGTTACCGACCCCCGCAGGGCGGTAGCGTGAGCACAGATACGCAGTATTTT.

This clonotype was counted a few times. The CDR3 DNA sequence: TGTGCCACCAGCGGGGGGCCCGGGACAGGGGCCTACGAGCAGTACTTC. Protein: CATSGGPGTGAYEQYF. This sequence joins TRBV15 and TRBJ2-7; 10 positions match TRBD1. J lost 2 bases, V lost 5 bases, and 9 bases had no gene match. The CDR3 runs to 16 residues. Germline CDR1 LNHNV, CDR2 YYDKDF (reference sequence).

The sample holds many counts of this clonotype. This chain joins TRBV7-6 and TRBJ1-4, with 9 bases matching TRBD1. This CDR3 is 15 amino acids long. Germline CDR1 reads SGHVS; CDR2 reads FNYEAQ. Unmatched junction bases numbered 3, after V lost 5 bases and J lost 2 bases. The CDR3 DNA reads as TGTGCCAGCAGCCCTGACAGGGGGACTAATGAAAAACTGTTTTTT. Protein sequence: CASSPDRGTNEKLFF. Variable domain in full (rest from reference TRBV7-6 and TRBJ1-4): GAGVSQSPRYKVTKRGQDVALRCDPISGHVSLYWYRQALGQGPEFLTYFNYEAQQDKSGLPNDRFSAERPEGSISTLTIQRTEQRDSAMYRCASSPDRGTNEKLFFGSGTQLSVL.

By sample fraction, this clonotype is medium-sized. The chain joins TRBV5-1 to TRBJ2-4, with no clear D. V was trimmed by 0 bases and J by 0 bases, leaving 13 bases between them. CDR1 is SGHRS, CDR2 YFSETQ, per germline. This CDR3 has 17 amino acids. The CDR3 DNA is TGCGCCAGCAGCTTGGCTTTTGAGAAGGCAGCCAAAAACATTCAGTACTTC. Translated, it gives CASSLAFEKAAKNIQYF.

This chain connects TRBV20-1 to TRBJ1-2; TRBD1 matches at 7 bases. V shed 5 bases and J 4 bases; nucleotides not matched to a gene: 10. This CDR3 has 14 amino acids. Germline CDR1 DFQATT, CDR2 SNEGSKA (reference sequence). As DNA, the CDR3 is TGCAGTGCTGGGGGGACAGCCGAGATCTATGGCTACACCTTC. Translating it yields CSAGGTAEIYGYTF.

This clonotype was counted many times. The V gene is TRBV6-1, the J gene TRBJ1-6, with no clear D. With 4 bases removed from V and 4 bases from J, the gap between germline ends came to 14 bases. The CDR3 spans 16 residues. Germline-derived CDR1 and CDR2 are MNHNS and SASEGT. The CDR3: CASSGQKNYYNSPLHF. CDR3 bases: TGTGCCAGCAGTGGGCAGAAAAATTATTATAATTCACCCCTCCACTTT.

This clonotype was counted ten times or more. The chain has TRBV7-2 and TRBJ2-2, with D unclear. This CDR3 is 13 amino acids long. Germline V gene data show CDR1 as SGHTA and CDR2 as FQGNSA. The V end was cut by 3 bases, the J end by 5 bases, with 7 bases between. CDR3: CASSFPGTGELFF. The CDR3 nucleotides read TGTGCCAGCAGCTTCCCCGGGACCGGGGAGCTGTTTTTT.

This clonotype was counted at least ten times. This rearrangement joins TRBV2 to TRBJ1-3; unclear D gene. Germline loops: CDR1 SNHLY, CDR2 FYNNEI. The CDR3 loop spans 14 amino acids. Trimming shortened V by 7 bases and J by 0 bases, and 10 bases separated the two germline ends. The CDR3 sequence is CASKTGFSGNTIYF. The CDR3, as DNA: TGTGCCAGCAAAACGGGGTTCTCTGGAAACACCATATATTTT.

A word on this clonotype: This could be a read error, since a much larger clone is one nucleotide away. The chain carries TRBV7-9 and TRBJ1-3, with TRBD1 as a possible D gene (6 bases). The CDR3 has 15 amino acids. V was cut by 0 bases and J by 12 bases, with 18 bases left in between. Germline V gene data show CDR1 as SEHNR and CDR2 as FQNEAQ (reference sequence). This CDR3 is CASSLAQTERDIIYF. Written as DNA, the CDR3 is TGTGCCAGCAGCTTAGCCCAGACGGAGCGGGACATCATATATTTT.

Ten or more counts support this clonotype. This CDR3 is CASSAPRDTQRNIQYF. The CDR3 DNA reads as TGTGCCAGTAGTGCTCCCCGGGACACCCAGAGGAACATTCAGTACTTC. The chain carries TRBV19 and TRBJ2-4, with a weak D call TRBD1 (6 bases). Per the germline V gene, CDR1 is LNHDA and CDR2 is SQIVND (reference sequence). V gave up 5 bases and J gave up 7 bases, with 21 bases separating them. The CDR3 is made up of 16 amino acids.

This clonotype was picked up many times. The chain couples TRBV6-2 or TRBV6-3 to TRBJ2-1; D unclear. V lost 1 base and J lost 0, with 10 bases in between. This CDR3 is built from 16 residues. Germline CDR1 MNHEY, CDR2 SVGEGT. This chain's CDR3 is CASSYYRLSSYNEQFF. CDR3 coding DNA: TGTGCCAGCAGTTACTATAGGCTAAGCTCCTACAATGAGCAGTTCTTC.

At least ten counts were recorded for this clonotype. The chain couples TRBV2 to TRBJ2-5, with 10 bases identical to TRBD1. Germline V gives CDR1 SNHLY, CDR2 FYNNEI. The CDR3 runs to 14 residues. After removal of 9 bases from V and 7 bases from J, the junction contained 11 bases not matched to a gene. The CDR3, as DNA: TGTGCCAGAAGCATGGGGACAGGGGAAGGGACCCAGTACTTC. The encoded protein is CARSMGTGEGTQYF.

This clonotype was recorded many times. This chain links TRBV7-2 with TRBJ1-1; D not certain. Trimming pared 5 bases from V and 1 base from J, leaving 14 bases between. Germline CDR1 and CDR2: SGHTA and FQGNSA. The CDR3 spans 15 residues. CDR3: CASSPEGQRNTEAFF. CDR3 in DNA: TGTGCCAGCAGCCCAGAGGGTCAACGGAACACTGAAGCTTTCTTT.

This clonotype was found many times. The chain links TRBV7-2 to TRBJ2-6, with D possibly being TRBD1 (6 bases). This CDR3 is built from 16 residues. Germline V gene sequence: CDR1 SGHTA, CDR2 FQGNSA. Deletions cut 5 bases from V and 3 bases from J, with 14 bases between. This chain's CDR3 is CASSEETGYGANVLTF. The CDR3 DNA sequence: TGTGCCAGCAGCGAGGAAACAGGGTATGGGGCCAACGTCCTGACTTTC.

In its sample, this clonotype was seen many times. The CDR3 sequence is CASSFILAGGEQFF. The DNA for the CDR3 is TGTGCCAGCAGCTTTATACTAGCGGGGGGTGAGCAGTTCTTC. V and J are TRBV11-2 and TRBJ2-1; 12 bases fit TRBD2. Per the germline V gene, CDR1 is SGHAT and CDR2 is FQNNGV. V trimming: 3 bases; J trimming: 9 bases; junction bases outside the gene matches: 3. This CDR3 is 14 amino acids long. Full variable domain (outside the CDR3, taken from reference TRBV11-2 and TRBJ2-1): EAGVAQSPRYKIIEKRQSVAFWCNPISGHATLYWYQQILGQGPKLLIQFQNNGVVDDSQLPKDRFSAERLKGVDSTLKIQPAKLEDSAVYLCASSFILAGGEQFFGPGTRLTVL.

Of note for this clonotype: This may be a read error, as it is one base from a much larger clone. The chain uses TRBV7-9 and TRBJ1-4; D ambiguous. Germline CDR1 SEHNR, CDR2 FQNEAQ (reference sequence). This CDR3 is 14 amino acids long. The CDR3 here is CSSSLTGTNEKLFF. In nucleotides, the CDR3 is TGTTCCAGCAGCCTGACCGGAACTAATGAAAAACTGTTTTTT.

This clonotype was found many times. The chain is built from TRBV5-1 and TRBJ1-5; possibly TRBD1 for D (6 bases). The CDR3 is made up of 15 amino acids. Germline CDR1 is SGHRS and CDR2 is YFSETQ. Trimming pared 5 bases from V and 2 bases from J, leaving 14 bases between. CDR3 coding DNA: TGCGCCAGCAGGCGGGACACCCAGGGCAATCAGCCCCAGCATTTT. Amino acid sequence: CASRRDTQGNQPQHF. The full variable domain, with the rest looked up from reference TRBV5-1 and TRBJ1-5, is KAGVTQTPRYLIKTRGQQVTLSCSPISGHRSVSWYQQTPGQGLQFLFEYFSETQRNKGNFPGRFSGRQFSNSRSEMNVSTLELGDSALYLCASRRDTQGNQPQHFGDGTRLSIL.

This clonotype was observed many times. The V call is TRBV7-9, the J call TRBJ2-7; 7 nucleotides match TRBD1. The CDR3 extends over 15 amino acids. V trimming: 5 bases; J trimming: 8 bases; junction bases outside the gene matches: 15. Germline V lookup: CDR1 SEHNR, CDR2 FQNEAQ (reference sequence). The CDR3 is CASSTSRDSWFQQYF. The CDR3 DNA reads as TGTGCCAGCAGCACCAGCCGGGACAGTTGGTTTCAGCAGTACTTC.

The table lists this clonotype with many counts. V is TRBV11-2 and J is TRBJ2-3, with D perhaps matching TRBD1 or TRBD2 (5 bases each). The V end lost 7 bases, the J end lost 12 bases, and 20 bases lay between the germline ends. Germline V gene lookup returns CDR1 SGHAT and CDR2 FQNNGV. This CDR3 spans 13 amino acids. In DNA form, the CDR3 reads TGTGCCAGCAAGCTCCCCCCGGGACGGGTCCAGTATTTT. It specifies CASKLPPGRVQYF. Full variable domain (outside the CDR3, taken from reference TRBV11-2 and TRBJ2-3): EAGVAQSPRYKIIEKRQSVAFWCNPISGHATLYWYQQILGQGPKLLIQFQNNGVVDDSQLPKDRFSAERLKGVDSTLKIQPAKLEDSAVYLCASKLPPGRVQYFGPGTRLTVL.

This clonotype was seen ten or more times. The CDR3 spells CASSHLDRNTEAFF. The CDR3 coding sequence is TGTGCCAGCAGCCACTTAGACAGGAACACTGAAGCTTTCTTT. The gene calls are TRBV4-2 and TRBJ1-1, with a tentative D call TRBD1 (5 bases). V gave up 3 bases and J gave up 1 base, with 9 bases separating them. The CDR3 extends over 14 amino acids. The germline V gene encodes CDR1 LGHNA and CDR2 YNFKEQ.

This clonotype was seen repeatedly, ten times or more. The chain joins TRBV7-2 to TRBJ2-7, with TRBD2 matching 11 bases. V gave up 5 bases and J gave up 2 bases; unmatched junction bases: 2. The CDR3 is 14 residues long. Germline V gene sequence: CDR1 SGHTA, CDR2 FQGNSA. The CDR3 region has the DNA TGTGCCAGCAGCCCTAGCGGGGGGCCCTACGAGCAGTACTTC. Its translation is CASSPSGGPYEQYF.

This clonotype came up many times. V is TRBV6-5 and J is TRBJ1-3, with TRBD1 identical over 8 bases. CDR3 length equals 14 residues. The V gene's germline CDR1 is MNHEY and CDR2 SVGAGI. V dropped 6 bases and J dropped 2; count of bases not matched to a gene: 3. CDR3 residues: CASSLQGAGNTIYF. The CDR3 nucleotides read TGTGCCAGCAGCCTACAGGGGGCTGGAAACACCATATATTTT.

A remark on this clonotype: A much larger clone sits a single nucleotide away, making a read error possible. The chain employs TRBV12-3 or TRBV12-4 and TRBJ1-2; D possibly corresponds to TRBD1 (5 bases). This CDR3 has 13 residues. The CDR3: CDSSLIGENGYTF. CDR3 DNA sequence: TGTGACAGCAGTTTGATAGGGGAGAATGGCTACACCTTC.

This clonotype was picked up many times. J is TRBJ2-1 and V is TRBV5-1, with 8 bases that match TRBD2. Germline CDR1 SGHRS, CDR2 YFSETQ. This CDR3 has 16 residues. The V and J ends lost 1 base and 9 bases, in that order; junction bases with no gene match: 12. CDR3 DNA sequence: TGCGCCAGCAGCTTGAGGTCGGGGGGGGCCGTTGGTGAGCAGTTCTTC. It yields the protein CASSLRSGGAVGEQFF.